A single sample is the source of the 3 T cell receptor beta chains below, sequenced in a study of early T cells in non-severe SARS-CoV-2 infection. Each CDR3 protein is one row after TCRdb ran MiXCR on the 5' RACE reads. The sample holds roughly 93,000 distinct CDR3 sequences, about 15% seen once. Sequences were obtained from whole blood. The receptors were gathered from an adult who was a healthcare worker with PCR-confirmed SARS-CoV-2 infection or an uninfected control (not recorded which).

The table lists this clonotype with a few counts. This rearrangement joins TRBV4-1 to TRBJ1-3, with D unclear. V was cut by 4 bases and J by 0 bases, with 16 bases left in between. This CDR3 contains 17 residues. Germline V gene sequence: CDR1 MGHRA, CDR2 YSYEKL. CDR3 loop: CASSLRTTASSGNTIYF. CDR3 nucleotides: TGCGCCAGCAGCCTACGAACCACAGCGAGCTCTGGAAACACCATATATTTT.

In DNA form, the CDR3 reads TGTGCCAGCTCCCCCAGCGGGGGGCCCTACGAGCAGTACGTC. Protein: CASSPSGGPYEQYV. The rearrangement uses TRBV28 and TRBJ2-7; 9 bases line up with TRBD2. V shed 8 bases, J shed 2 bases, and the junction held 7 bases outside the gene matches. The CDR3 totals 14 residues. Per germline, CDR1 MDHEN and CDR2 SYDVKM.

DNA of the CDR3: TGTGCCAGCAGCCAATCTGCTAGGGTGCTAGGAGAGACCCAGTACTTC. Translation gives CASSQSARVLGETQYF. The chain combines TRBV3-1 with TRBJ2-5; D unclear. CDR3 size: 16 residues. CDR1 and CDR2 from the germline V gene are LGHDT and YNNKEL (reference sequence). V lost 2 bases to trimming and J lost 4 bases, with 17 bases between them.